The clone carrying this TCR beta chain was seen only a few times. Its matching antigen is unknown. This entry belongs to a study of CD8+ T cells in alopecia areata. Study-level points and caveats: Sharing of TCR sequences between patients (possibly for HLA-related reasons) was less clear than in mice.

Germline V CDR1 and CDR2: SGDLS, YYNGEE. The CDR3 length is 15 residues. V was cut by 0 bases and J by 2 bases, with 11 bases left in between. In each case, RNA was isolated and then reverse transcribed into cDNA as the sequencing template. This table comes from immunoSEQ multiplex PCR, and its TCRdb copy is limited to in-frame clones, with some not included. The sample lists around 250,000 clones; around two thirds were seen once. Specimen: CD4+ T cells sorted from blood, collected at week 0. The origin of this receptor is a human donor with alopecia areata. The J gene is TRBJ1-1, the V gene TRBV9; no clear D gene. The DNA for the CDR3 is TGTGCCAGCAGCGTAGAAGGTCACCCAAACACTGAAGCTTTCTTT. Translated: CASSVEGHPNTEAFF. Full variable domain (rest looked up from reference TRBV9 and TRBJ1-1): DSGVTQTPKHLITATGQRVTLRCSPRSGDLSVYWYQQSLDQGLQFLIQYYNGEERAKGNILERFSAQQFPDLHSELNLSSLELGDSALYFCASSVEGHPNTEAFFGQGTRLTVV.